This T cell receptor (beta chain) was identified during a study of T cells in Graves' hyperthyroidism and ophthalmopathy. Whole-study findings and limits: Peripheral blood also featured most of the thyroid clonotypes expanded above 0.001.

Authors of the study amplified TCR beta CDR3 regions from RNA transcripts. When the TCR CDR3 underwent first-round RT-PCR, the HTBI primer set was used. One entry per CDR3 protein results from TCRdb running MiXCR on the multiplex PCR reads. Among around 200,000 distinct CDR3 sequences listed, approximately 16% were seen once. This CDR3 spans 16 amino acids. V shed 5 bases and J 10 bases; nucleotides not matched to a gene: 13. Germline V gene lookup returns CDR1 MNHEY and CDR2 SMNVEV (reference sequence). This clonotype was found many times. Its antigen is unknown. The source material was blood. This sequence joins TRBV27 and TRBJ1-6, with 8 bases fitting TRBD1. This TCR was recovered from a man aged 35 to 55 with Graves' hyperthyroidism. CDR3 coding DNA: TGTGCCAGCAGTGCGACGTCCGGGACAGGAGGGTCACCCCTCCACTTT. Residues: CASSATSGTGGSPLHF.